What follows is one T cell receptor (beta chain) and its context. Its specific antigen is unknown. No much larger clonotype is one base removed from it; base qualities were not supplied. TCRbeta CDR3 regions were amplified from genomic DNA by means of the immunoSEQ Assay, a bias-controlled multiplex PCR. On the authors' methods: The number of nucleated cells in each sample was estimated from the amplification of reference gene primers within the assay. To quantify the absolute abundance of each unique TCRbeta CDR3 rearrangement, sequence reads were collapsed and filtered. For each sample, productive Simpson clonality was calculated as the square root of Simpson's diversity index over productive rearrangements. Entries here come from immuneACCESS through TCRdb and include only in-frame sequences with V and J called. Some clones fail to appear in such tables; in the studies checked, an unresolved V gene covers under half of the shortfall, and the cause of the remainder is unknown. The V and J calls and clone size were taken over from that table, and D and trimming were inferred from the DNA. The sample table lists around 160,000 clones, more than 75% of them with a count of one. 10% to 15% of the sample is taken by the ten largest.

This entry is derived from a study of blood T cell repertoires in COVID-19 (dated by TCRdb to about 2020). With respect to the entire study: Samples from collaborators originated in the United States, Italy and Spain and spanned both the acute and convalescent phases of COVID-19. The material from the prospective study consisted of cDNA or gDNA derived from T cells, B-cell-depleted T cells, or PBMCs. The dataset comprised deeply sampled blood TCRbeta repertoires from subjects exposed to, actively infected with, or recovered from COVID-19. The repertoires were made available in a free public database intended to serve as a resource for research on the immune response to SARS-CoV-2. Samples came from the ongoing ImmuneRACE study (first 160 participants) plus 1,254 subjects from 6 global collaborators. Nearly every sample came with metadata listing a de-identified subject ID, COVID-19 status, age in years and sex. Where HLA class I and class II types were available, the types were taken from metadata supplied by the sample provider, not from assay-based typing.

The germline V gene (reference sequence) supplies CDR1 LNHDA and CDR2 SQIVND. Taken from cysteine to phenylalanine, the CDR3 has 15 residues. The DNA shown is the 45-base CDR3, in frame from base 1. Trimming accounts for 6 bases at V and 5 bases at J, while the number of junction bases matched to no gene is 8. Whole blood was collected in K2EDTA tubes by collaborating institutions according to the institutions' own protocols. For TCRbeta analysis, collaborators shipped samples as frozen whole blood, isolated PBMCs, or DNA extracted from either of those sample types. Findings and caveats that apply to the study as a whole: The quantity of clinical and demographic metadata differed by source and by participant and was supplied without curation.

The material sequenced was peripheral blood. The sequence came from a man in his sixties with active or convalescent COVID-19. The sequence joins TRBV19 to TRBJ2-1; 9 central nucleotides agree with TRBD1. The sequenced DNA is TGTGCCAGTAGGGGACCGGGACAGGGCCACAATGAGCAGTTCTTC. This is translated as CASRGPGQGHNEQFF.